This TCR beta chain is from a study of CD8 T cells in Susac syndrome. Study as a whole: When blood was collected, patients with Susac syndrome were therapy-naive, were taking corticosteroids, or were receiving intravenous immunoglobulin alone.

The ends were cut back, 7 bases at V and 2 bases at J, with 12 bases in the middle. Germline V gene sequence: CDR1 SNHLY, CDR2 FYNNEI. The CDR3 runs 14 residues. RNA, at roughly 0.45 to 1 ug, was reverse transcribed with random hexamers. Each CDR3 protein gets one entry after TCRdb re-called the immunoSEQ multiplex PCR reads with MiXCR. The sample consists of about 240,000 distinct CDR3 sequences, 95% to 97% of them appearing once. The sample taken for sequencing was CD4+ T cells from PBMCs. This chain links TRBV2 with TRBJ2-1, with D perhaps TRBD1 or TRBD2 (6 bases each). The sequence was collected from a human donor with Susac syndrome. CDR3 sequence reads: CASIGRGAYNEQFF. Written as DNA, the CDR3 is TGTGCCAGCATCGGTAGGGGGGCCTACAATGAGCAGTTCTTC.